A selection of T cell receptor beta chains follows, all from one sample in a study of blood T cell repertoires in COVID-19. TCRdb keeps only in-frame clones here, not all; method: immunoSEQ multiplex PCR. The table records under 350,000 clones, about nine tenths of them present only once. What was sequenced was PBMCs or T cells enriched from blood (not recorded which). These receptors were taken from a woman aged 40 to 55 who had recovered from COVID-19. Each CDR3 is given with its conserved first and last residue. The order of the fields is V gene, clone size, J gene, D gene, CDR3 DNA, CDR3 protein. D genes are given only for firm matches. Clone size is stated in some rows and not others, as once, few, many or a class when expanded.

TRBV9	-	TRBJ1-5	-	TGTGCCAGCAGCGTAGGCCTAGACAGGTATAATCAGCCCCAGCATTTT	CASSVGLDRYNQPQHF
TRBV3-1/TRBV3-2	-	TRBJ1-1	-	TGTGCCAGCAGCCCCGACCCAGGGAACACTGAAGCTTTCTTT	CASSPDPGNTEAFF
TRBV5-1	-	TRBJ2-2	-	TGCGCCAGCAGCCTGCTTTTACGAGCCCTCACGAACACCGGGGAGCTGTTTTTT	CASSLLLRALTNTGELFF
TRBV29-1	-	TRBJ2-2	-	TGCAGCGGCACGGAGTACACCGGGGAGCTGTTTTTT	CSGTEYTGELFF
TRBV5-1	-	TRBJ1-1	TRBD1	TGCGCCAGCAGCCCAGGGACAGGGGAGAACACTGAAGCTTTCTTT	CASSPGTGENTEAFF
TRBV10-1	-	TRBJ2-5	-	TGCGCCAGCAGTGAGTCCGCAGGGCAAGAGACCCAGTACTTC	CASSESAGQETQYF
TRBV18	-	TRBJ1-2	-	TGTGCCAGCTCACCGGACGCTGCTGGGGGCAGCTATGGCTACACCTTC	CASSPDAAGGSYGYTF
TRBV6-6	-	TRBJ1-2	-	TGTGCCAGCCGTAGGGAGGAGGCTGTATTATATGGCTACACCTTC	CASRREEAVLYGYTF
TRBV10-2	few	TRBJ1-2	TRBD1	TGCGCCAGCAGTGAGTCCATCCGGGACAGGGGGCGGAACTATGGCTACACCTTC	CASSESIRDRGRNYGYTF
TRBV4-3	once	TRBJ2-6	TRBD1	TGCGCCAGCAGTCAACGATGGACAGGGGGTATCTCTGGGGCCAACGTCCTGACTTTC	CASSQRWTGGISGANVLTF
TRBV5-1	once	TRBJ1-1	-	TGCGCCAGCAGCCCCCTGGCAGGGTCGAACACTGAAGCTTTCTTT	CASSPLAGSNTEAFF
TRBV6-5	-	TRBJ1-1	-	TGTGCCAGCAGTTACAGGGAGCCCGCCCGGGCTGAAGCTTTCTTT	CASSYREPARAEAFF
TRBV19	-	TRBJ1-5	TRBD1	TGTGCCAGTAGGGTACAGGGGGCGAGCAATCAGCCCCAGCATTTT	CASRVQGASNQPQHF
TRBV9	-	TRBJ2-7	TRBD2	TGTGCCAGCAGCCCTCAGGGGGGACTAGCGAGACACGAGCAGTACTTC	CASSPQGGLARHEQYF
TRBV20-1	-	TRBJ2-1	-	TGCAGTGCTAGTTCGGTCGACTCCTCGCACCATGAGCAGTTCTTC	CSASSVDSSHHEQFF
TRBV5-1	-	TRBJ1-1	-	TGCGCCAGCAGCTTTACGACAGACATGAACACTGAAGCTTTCTTT	CASSFTTDMNTEAFF
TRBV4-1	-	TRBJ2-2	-	TGCGCCAGCAGCCAACCTCGACAGGCCGGGCGGGACACCGGGGAGCTGTTTTTT	CASSQPRQAGRDTGELFF
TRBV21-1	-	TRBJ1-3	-	TGTGCCAGCAGCAAAGCGCCCTCGGAGGACTCTGGAAACACCATATATTTT	CASSKAPSEDSGNTIYF
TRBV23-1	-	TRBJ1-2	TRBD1	TGCGCCAGCAGTCAATCGAAGGGACAGGGGGCAGATGGCTACACCTTC	CASSQSKGQGADGYTF
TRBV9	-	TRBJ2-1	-	TGTGCCAGCAGCAGAAGTTTCGGCAATGAGCAGTTCTTC	CASSRSFGNEQFF